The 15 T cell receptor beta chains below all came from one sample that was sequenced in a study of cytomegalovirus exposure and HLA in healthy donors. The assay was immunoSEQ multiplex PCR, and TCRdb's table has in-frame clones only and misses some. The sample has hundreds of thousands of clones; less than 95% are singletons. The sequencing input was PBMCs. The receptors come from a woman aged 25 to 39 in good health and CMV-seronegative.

CDR3 residues: CASSLPRKNTEAFF. Written as DNA, the CDR3 is TGTGCCAGCAGCTTACCCAGGAAAAACACTGAAGCTTTCTTT. The chain couples TRBV7-9 to TRBJ1-1, with D uncertain. The CDR3 covers 14 residues. Trimming stripped 2 bases from V and 2 bases from J, with 9 bases between. Germline values: CDR1 SEHNR, CDR2 FQNEAQ (reference sequence).

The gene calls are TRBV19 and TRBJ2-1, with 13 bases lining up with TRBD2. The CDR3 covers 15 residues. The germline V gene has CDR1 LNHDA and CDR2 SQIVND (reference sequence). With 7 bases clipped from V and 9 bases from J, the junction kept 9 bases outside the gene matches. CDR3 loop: CASNRGLAGAGEQFF. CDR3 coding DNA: TGTGCCAGTAACCGCGGACTAGCGGGAGCGGGTGAGCAGTTCTTC.

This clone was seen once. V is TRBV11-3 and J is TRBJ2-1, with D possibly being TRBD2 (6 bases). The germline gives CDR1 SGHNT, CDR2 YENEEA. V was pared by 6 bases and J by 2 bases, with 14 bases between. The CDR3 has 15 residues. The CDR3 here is CASSLGDFTYNEQFF. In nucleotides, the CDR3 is TGTGCCAGCAGTCTAGGGGACTTCACCTACAATGAGCAGTTCTTC.

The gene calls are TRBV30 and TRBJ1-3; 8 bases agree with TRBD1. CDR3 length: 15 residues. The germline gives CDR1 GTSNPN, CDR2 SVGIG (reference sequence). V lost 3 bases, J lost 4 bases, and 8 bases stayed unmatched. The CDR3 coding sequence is TGTGCCTGGAGCGGACAGGGAAGGGCCGGAAACACCATATATTTT. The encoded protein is CAWSGQGRAGNTIYF.

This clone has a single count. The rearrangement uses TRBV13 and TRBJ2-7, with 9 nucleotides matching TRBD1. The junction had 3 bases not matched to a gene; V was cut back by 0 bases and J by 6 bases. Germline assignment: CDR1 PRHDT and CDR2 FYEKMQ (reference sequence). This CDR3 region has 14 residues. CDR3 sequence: CASSLGGQGAEQYF. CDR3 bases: TGTGCCAGCAGCTTAGGGGGACAGGGAGCCGAGCAGTACTTC.

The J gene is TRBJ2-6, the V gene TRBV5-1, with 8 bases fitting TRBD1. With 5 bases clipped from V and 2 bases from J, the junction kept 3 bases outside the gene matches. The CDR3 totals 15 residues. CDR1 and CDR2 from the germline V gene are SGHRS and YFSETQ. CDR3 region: CASRSTGAGANVLTF. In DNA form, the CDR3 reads TGCGCCAGCAGGTCGACAGGGGCTGGGGCCAACGTCCTGACTTTC. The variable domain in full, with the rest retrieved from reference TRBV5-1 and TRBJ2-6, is KAGVTQTPRYLIKTRGQQVTLSCSPISGHRSVSWYQQTPGQGLQFLFEYFSETQRNKGNFPGRFSGRQFSNSRSEMNVSTLELGDSALYLCASRSTGAGANVLTFGAGSRLTVL.

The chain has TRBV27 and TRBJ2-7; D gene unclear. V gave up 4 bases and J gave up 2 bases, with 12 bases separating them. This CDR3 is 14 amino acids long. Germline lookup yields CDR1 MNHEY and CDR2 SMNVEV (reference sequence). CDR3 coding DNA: TGTGCCAGCAGTTCCGGGTCGGGCCCCTACGAGCAGTACTTC. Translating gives CASSSGSGPYEQYF.

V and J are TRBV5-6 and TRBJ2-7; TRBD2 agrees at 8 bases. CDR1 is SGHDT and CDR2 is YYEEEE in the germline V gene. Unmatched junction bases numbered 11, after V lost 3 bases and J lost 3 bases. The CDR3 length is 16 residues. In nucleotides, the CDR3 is TGTGCCAGCAGCTCCACCCAGGGGACTAGTGTCTACGAGCAGTACTTC. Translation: CASSSTQGTSVYEQYF.

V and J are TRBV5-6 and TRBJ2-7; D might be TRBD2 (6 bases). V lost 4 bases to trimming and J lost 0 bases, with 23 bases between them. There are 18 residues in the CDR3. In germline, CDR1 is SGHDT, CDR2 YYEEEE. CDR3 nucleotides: TGTGCCAGCAGCACGGAAGATGGGGGGAACGGACTCTCCTACGAGCAGTACTTC. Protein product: CASSTEDGGNGLSYEQYF.

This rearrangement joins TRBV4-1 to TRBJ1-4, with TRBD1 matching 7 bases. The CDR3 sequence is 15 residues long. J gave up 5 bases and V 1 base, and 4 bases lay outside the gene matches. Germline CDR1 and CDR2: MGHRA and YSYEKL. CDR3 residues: CASSQVPGGNEKLFF. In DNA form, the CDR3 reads TGCGCCAGCAGCCAAGTTCCAGGGGGAAATGAAAAACTGTTTTTT.

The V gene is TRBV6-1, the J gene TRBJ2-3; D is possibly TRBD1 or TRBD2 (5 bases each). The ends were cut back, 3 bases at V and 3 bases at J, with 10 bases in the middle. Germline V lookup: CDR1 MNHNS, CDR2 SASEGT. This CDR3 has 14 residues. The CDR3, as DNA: TGTGCCAGCAGTGACCAGGGAGAGACAGATACGCAGTATTTT. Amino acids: CASSDQGETDTQYF.

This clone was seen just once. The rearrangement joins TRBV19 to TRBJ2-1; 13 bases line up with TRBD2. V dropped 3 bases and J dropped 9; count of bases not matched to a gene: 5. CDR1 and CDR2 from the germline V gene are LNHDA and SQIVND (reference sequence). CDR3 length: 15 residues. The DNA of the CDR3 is TGTGCCAGTAGTATCACTAGCGGGAGGGGTGGTGAGCAGTTCTTC. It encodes CASSITSGRGGEQFF.

The CDR3 spells CASRQSGNHEQYF. CDR3 in DNA: TGTGCCAGCAGACAATCCGGGAATCACGAGCAGTACTTC. The chain recombines TRBV27 with TRBJ2-7, with D perhaps matching TRBD2 (5 bases). The germline V and J ends were trimmed by 6 bases and 5 bases, with 14 bases remaining between them. The CDR3 covers 13 residues. Per germline, CDR1 MNHEY and CDR2 SMNVEV (reference sequence).

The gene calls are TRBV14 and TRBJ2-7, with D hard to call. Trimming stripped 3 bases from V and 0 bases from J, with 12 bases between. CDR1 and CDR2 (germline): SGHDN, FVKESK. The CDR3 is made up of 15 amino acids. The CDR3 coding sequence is TGTGCCAGCAGCCAGATAATGTCGCGCTCCTACGAGCAGTACTTC. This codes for CASSQIMSRSYEQYF.

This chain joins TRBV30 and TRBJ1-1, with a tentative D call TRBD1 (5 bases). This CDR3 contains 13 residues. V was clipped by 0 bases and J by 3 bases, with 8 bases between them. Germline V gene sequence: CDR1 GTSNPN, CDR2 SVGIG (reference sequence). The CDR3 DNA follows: TGTGCCTGGAGTGTGTGGGACTACACTGAAGCTTTCTTT. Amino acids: CAWSVWDYTEAFF.